This TCR beta chain is from a study of CD8 T cells in Susac syndrome. Per germline, CDR1 SQVTM and CDR2 ANQGSEA. The CDR3 contains 13 residues. V trimming: 4 bases; J trimming: 8 bases; junction bases outside the gene matches: 3. Roughly 0.45 to 1 ug RNA was reverse transcribed with random hexamers. Amplification of TCR beta CDR3 across 54 Vbeta and 13 Jbeta was performed with immunoSEQ multiplex PCR. TCRdb re-derived calls from the immunoSEQ multiplex PCR reads in MiXCR, one entry per CDR3 protein. The sample holds about 140,000 distinct CDR3 sequences, 95% seen once. TCR beta from blood CD8+ and CD4+ T cells was sequenced. The multiple sclerosis controls comprised treatment-naive patients whose relapsing-remitting disease was stable or active. Negative magnetic isolation gave CD8+ and CD4+ cells; FACS enriched CD8+ TEMRA.

Specimen: CD4+ T cells from PBMCs. V and J are TRBV29-1 and TRBJ1-4; 11 bases fit TRBD1. The source is a human donor with multiple sclerosis. CDR3 in DNA: TGCAGCGTTGCGGACAGGGGGCGAGAAAAACTGTTTTTT. Translation: CSVADRGREKLFF. Full variable domain (missing parts from reference TRBV29-1 and TRBJ1-4): SAVISQKPSRDICQRGTSLTIQCQVDSQVTMMFWYRQQPGQSLTLIATANQGSEATYESGFVIDKFPISRPNLTFSTLTVSNMSPEDSSIYLCSVADRGREKLFFGSGTQLSVL.